This TCR beta chain appears in the sequencing data of a study of T cell responses to AZD1222 COVID-19 vaccine. This CDR3 is built from 13 residues. Trimming removed 3 bases at V and 5 bases at J, with 8 bases between. The germline CDR1 and CDR2 sequences are WSHSY and SAAADI. Assay: immunoSEQ multiplex PCR; the TCRdb copy retains only in-frame clones and omits some. The data hold approximately 150,000 clones, with 90% to 95% observed a single time. The sample consisted of peripheral blood, taken on day 0 of AZD1222 vaccination. The clonotype originates from an adult in good health. The chain combines TRBV10-2 with TRBJ2-1; D not resolved. CDR3 region: CASSDLNHNEQFF. CDR3 in DNA: TGCGCCAGCAGTGATCTGAATCACAATGAGCAGTTCTTC.